This entry lists 21 T cell receptor beta chains sequenced from one sample in a study of T cells in Graves' hyperthyroidism and ophthalmopathy. RNA transcripts provided the source from which TCR beta CDR3 regions were amplified. Initially, a first-round RT-PCR of the TCR CDR3 employed the HTBI primer set. TCRdb fed the multiplex PCR reads into MiXCR, producing one record per CDR3 protein. The repertoire holds some 350,000 distinct CDR3 sequences, with 20% to 25% as singletons. The material sequenced was blood. Every receptor here comes from a man aged 45-65 years with Graves' hyperthyroidism.

The V gene is TRBV19, the J gene TRBJ2-5; possible D gene TRBD2, 5 bases. Germline V lookup: CDR1 LNHDA, CDR2 SQIVND (reference sequence). V was pared by 5 bases and J by 2 bases, with 15 bases between. The length of the CDR3 is 15 residues. CDR3 DNA: TGTGCCAGTAGTCCACCTGAGGGTTATCAAGAGACCCAGTACTTC. Encoded protein: CASSPPEGYQETQYF.

A few counts support this clonotype. This chain joins TRBV28 and TRBJ2-5; 7 nucleotides align to TRBD1. There are 13 residues in the CDR3. The germline V gene has CDR1 MDHEN and CDR2 SYDVKM. CDR3 residues: CACDRAYQETQYF. The DNA for the CDR3 is TGTGCTTGCGACAGGGCCTACCAAGAGACCCAGTACTTC.

This chain uses TRBV20-1 with TRBJ1-1; no firm D call. V was pared by 3 bases and J by 1 base, with 12 bases between. The CDR3 spans 14 residues. Germline CDR1 and CDR2: DFQATT and SNEGSKA (reference sequence). CDR3 DNA sequence: TGCAGTGCTAGGCGTGAGGGATCGAACACTGAAGCTTTCTTT. Translating it yields CSARREGSNTEAFF.

This clonotype was detected only a few times. V is TRBV30 and J is TRBJ2-7; no clear D. Germline V CDR1 and CDR2: GTSNPN, SVGIG (reference sequence). There are 14 residues in the CDR3. V shed 2 bases and J shed 2 bases, with 13 bases lying between them. The CDR3 reads CAWSPLLTTYEQYF. CDR3 nucleotide sequence: TGTGCCTGGAGTCCTTTACTCACTACCTACGAGCAGTACTTC.

This rearrangement joins TRBV10-1 to TRBJ2-4; tentative D call: TRBD2 (7 bases). Germline loops: CDR1 WNHNN, CDR2 SYGVQD (reference sequence). Trimming removed 3 bases at V and 5 bases at J, with 11 bases between. The CDR3 runs to 14 residues. CDR3 DNA sequence: TGCGCCAGCAGTGACCCGGGGGGCCAAAACATTCAGTACTTC. It yields the protein CASSDPGGQNIQYF.

This clonotype was detected ten times or more. The chain uses TRBV2 and TRBJ2-7; D is possibly TRBD2 (5 bases). Germline V gene sequence: CDR1 SNHLY, CDR2 FYNNEI. V lost 4 bases, J lost 0 bases, and 10 bases lay in between. The CDR3 is 14 amino acids. The CDR3 bases are TGTGCCAGCAGTGCGGGGTCCAGCTCCTACGAGCAGTACTTC. Amino acid sequence: CASSAGSSSYEQYF.

This clonotype has more than one count but fewer than ten. The CDR3 region has the DNA TGTGCCAGCAGCTTATTAAGGGCTAGCGGGGCAAATTACAATGAGCAGTTCTTC. This translates into CASSLLRASGANYNEQFF. The V call is TRBV7-9, the J call TRBJ2-1; 9 bases fit TRBD2. The trim removed 2 bases at V and 4 bases at J, leaving 12 bases unmatched. Looked up from germline, CDR1 is SEHNR and CDR2 is FQNEAQ (reference sequence). The CDR3 runs 18 residues.

About this clonotype itself: Just one base apart from a much larger clone, this may be a read error. The CDR3 region has the DNA TGTGCCAGCGGTCCGGGACAGGGTCTCACAGATACGCAGTATTTT. Amino acids: CASGPGQGLTDTQYF. The J gene is TRBJ2-3, the V gene TRBV2, with 9 bases fitting TRBD1. With V trimmed by 8 bases and J by 2 bases, 8 bases remained unmatched. This CDR3 is 15 amino acids long. From germline, CDR1 is SNHLY and CDR2 FYNNEI.

This clonotype was observed a few times. The V and J genes are TRBV30 and TRBJ2-5; D is uncertain. Deletions cut 0 bases from V and 4 bases from J, with 9 bases between. The germline V gene encodes CDR1 GTSNPN and CDR2 SVGIG (reference sequence). The CDR3 has 13 amino acids. The CDR3 nucleotides are TGTGCCTGGAGTGTAGCTGGCGCAGAGACCCAGTACTTC. Translating gives CAWSVAGAETQYF.

The chain links TRBV6-1 to TRBJ2-3, with a possible D match to TRBD2 (6 bases). Germline-derived CDR1 and CDR2 are MNHNS and SASEGT. The V and J ends lost 8 bases and 0 bases respectively, with 21 bases between them. The CDR3 has 17 residues. The CDR3 loop reads CASRSLKPGTSTDTQYF. DNA of the CDR3: TGTGCCAGCCGTAGCCTAAAACCTGGGACTAGCACAGATACGCAGTATTTT.

The chain recombines TRBV28 with TRBJ1-2; possibly TRBD1 for D (6 bases). Deletions cut 4 bases from V and 4 bases from J, with 22 bases between. CDR1 MDHEN and CDR2 SYDVKM come from the germline V gene. This CDR3 comprises 17 residues. The CDR3 bases are TGTGCCAGCAGTTCGACAGGCGGTGACGTTCGTTTCTATGGCTACACCTTC. Its protein product is CASSSTGGDVRFYGYTF.

This clonotype was counted only a few times. Possible read error: a much larger clone is one base away. V usage is TRBV5-1 and J usage is TRBJ2-7; the match to TRBD1 covers 12 bases. Looked up from germline, CDR1 is SGHRS and CDR2 is YFSETQ. CDR3 length: 15 residues. The CDR3 sequence: CASGLGQGAVYEQYF. CDR3 coding DNA: TGCGCCAGCGGCTTGGGACAGGGGGCTGTTTACGAGCAGTACTTC.

The sample holds many counts of this clonotype. The chain recombines TRBV6-1 with TRBJ1-1; no firm D call. Germline V gene lookup returns CDR1 MNHNS and CDR2 SASEGT. This CDR3 contains 13 residues. Trimming cost V 5 bases and J 0 bases, with 7 bases left between them. The CDR3 nucleotides read TGTGCCAGCAGTAGAACCATGAACACTGAAGCTTTCTTT. It translates to CASSRTMNTEAFF.

The chain couples TRBV20-1 to TRBJ2-7; no clear D. V was cut by 0 bases and J by 4 bases, with 16 bases left in between. The CDR3 is 15 amino acids. Germline CDR1 DFQATT, CDR2 SNEGSKA (reference sequence). The CDR3 region is CSARDRRISTYEQYF. Here the CDR3 DNA reads TGCAGTGCTAGAGATCGCAGGATCTCGACGTACGAGCAGTACTTC.

This clonotype has just a few counts. This chain links TRBV7-9 with TRBJ1-5, with 9 bases aligning to TRBD1. The germline CDR1 and CDR2 sequences are SEHNR and FQNEAQ (reference sequence). Unmatched junction bases numbered 8, after V lost 1 base and J lost 7 bases. The CDR3 length is 16 residues. This CDR3 reads CASSLVLGDRVQPQHF. The CDR3 region has the DNA TGTGCCAGCAGCTTAGTATTAGGGGACAGGGTCCAGCCCCAGCATTTT.

The sample holds a few counts of this clonotype. This chain links TRBV19 with TRBJ2-7, with D perhaps assigned TRBD1 or TRBD2 (7 bases each). Per the germline V gene, CDR1 is LNHDA and CDR2 is SQIVND (reference sequence). The CDR3 is 15 residues long. Deletions cut 4 bases from V and 3 bases from J, with 16 bases between. The CDR3 coding sequence is TGTGCCAGTAGTAGAGAGGGGAGGGGGCACTACGAGCAGTACTTC. The encoded protein is CASSREGRGHYEQYF. The complete variable domain, with remaining parts taken from reference TRBV19 and TRBJ2-7, reads DGGITQSPKYLFRKEGQNVTLSCEQNLNHDAMYWYRQDPGQGLRLIYYSQIVNDFQKGDIAEGYSVSREKKESFPLTVTSAQKNPTAFYLCASSREGRGHYEQYFGPGTRLTVT.

This clonotype occurred a few times. The V gene is TRBV27, the J gene TRBJ1-5; D ambiguous. V was pared by 5 bases and J by 1 base, with 6 bases between. The CDR3 extends over 13 amino acids. Germline V CDR1 and CDR2: MNHEY, SMNVEV (reference sequence). The CDR3 DNA reads as TGTGCCAGCAGTCCCTTAAGCAATCAGCCCCAGCATTTT. Translating gives CASSPLSNQPQHF.

The chain combines TRBV20-1 with TRBJ2-7; TRBD1 or TRBD2 may be the D gene (5 bases each). V shed 7 bases and J shed 4 bases, with 17 bases lying between them. Germline lookup yields CDR1 DFQATT and CDR2 SNEGSKA (reference sequence). The CDR3 is made up of 13 amino acids. The CDR3 sequence: CSGRDRWNYEQYF. The CDR3, as DNA: TGCAGTGGCCGGGACCGTTGGAATTACGAGCAGTACTTC.

This clonotype has more than one count but fewer than ten. The rearrangement uses TRBV7-9 and TRBJ2-7; 8 bases match TRBD1. Per germline, CDR1 SEHNR and CDR2 FQNEAQ (reference sequence). With V trimmed by 6 bases and J by 6 bases, 7 bases remained unmatched. The CDR3 is 13 residues long. Written as DNA, the CDR3 is TGTGCCAGCAGTGATTGGACAGGGTCCGAGCAGTACTTC. It translates to CASSDWTGSEQYF.

A note on this clonotype: A junction end diverges from the germline sequence, so it may reflect a read error. V is TRBV27 and J is TRBJ1-4; 12 bases are a match to TRBD1. From germline, CDR1 is MNHEY and CDR2 SMNVEV (reference sequence). CDR3 length: 16 residues. The CDR3 bases are TGTGCCCGCAGTTCACGCCTGGGGACAGGGGGCGAAAAACTGTTTTTT. It translates to CARSSRLGTGGEKLFF.

The rearrangement uses TRBV9 and TRBJ2-3, with 10 bases that match TRBD2. Per germline, CDR1 SGDLS and CDR2 YYNGEE. This CDR3 region has 16 residues. Trimming took 3 bases from V and 2 from J; bases not matched to a gene: 6. This CDR3 is CASSDASGSTTDTQYF. CDR3 in DNA: TGTGCCAGCAGCGACGCTAGCGGGAGCACCACAGATACGCAGTATTTT. The variable domain in full, with the rest retrieved from reference TRBV9 and TRBJ2-3, is DSGVTQTPKHLITATGQRVTLRCSPRSGDLSVYWYQQSLDQGLQFLIQYYNGEERAKGNILERFSAQQFPDLHSELNLSSLELGDSALYFCASSDASGSTTDTQYFGPGTRLTVL.